These T cell receptor beta chains were read from a single sample in a study of cytomegalovirus exposure and HLA in healthy donors. Sequencing used immunoSEQ multiplex PCR; TCRdb keeps in-frame clones, though not all of them. The profile covers about 200,000 clones, with 70% to 85% appearing a single time and roughly 1.6% taken by the ten largest. Sequences were obtained from PBMCs. These receptors were collected from a man between 45 and 60 years old in good health and CMV-seronegative. Each CDR3 is given with its conserved first and last residue. A D gene is named only where the DNA matches it firmly. Size values are once, few and many counts, or a class for expanded clones, and some rows have none.

DNA: TGTGCCAGCAGTTTGACAGGGGGCCCCAACTATGGTGGCTACACCTTC
CDR3: CASSLTGGPNYGGYTF
J: TRBJ1-2
size: -
V: TRBV27
D: TRBD1

DNA: TGTGCAAGTCGCCGTGGGACTAGCGGGAGGGTGACCTACGAGCAGTACTTC
CDR3: CASRRGTSGRVTYEQYF
J: TRBJ2-7
size: few
V: TRBV12-2
D: -

DNA: TGTGCCAGCAGTTTACCCGGGGGGAATGAAAAACTGTTTTTT
CDR3: CASSLPGGNEKLFF
J: TRBJ1-4
size: once
V: TRBV28
D: -

DNA: TGTGCCAGCAGTAAAAGCGGGAGGGCTCAGGAGACCCAGTACTTC
CDR3: CASSKSGRAQETQYF
J: TRBJ2-5
size: once
V: TRBV28
D: TRBD2

DNA: TGTGCCAGTAGTCCGACGGGTAACTATGGCTACACCTTC
CDR3: CASSPTGNYGYTF
J: TRBJ1-2
size: -
V: TRBV19
D: -

DNA: TGTGCCAGCAGCCAAGATTTCCGGGGAGAGACCCAGTACTTC
CDR3: CASSQDFRGETQYF
J: TRBJ2-5
size: once
V: TRBV4-2
D: -

DNA: TGCGCCAGCAGCTCACAGCCAGGTCGAAATAATTCACCCCTCCACTTT
CDR3: CASSSQPGRNNSPLHF
J: TRBJ1-6
size: -
V: TRBV5-1
D: -

DNA: TGCGCCAGCCGACCCTACCTAGCGGGAGGAAGAAATGAGCAGTTCTTC
CDR3: CASRPYLAGGRNEQFF
J: TRBJ2-1
size: -
V: TRBV5-1
D: TRBD2

DNA: TGTGCCAGCAGTTTCGGAACTAGCGGGAGGGCCTGGGGCACAGATACGCAGTATTTT
CDR3: CASSFGTSGRAWGTDTQYF
J: TRBJ2-3
size: -
V: TRBV28
D: TRBD2

DNA: TGTGCCTGGAGCCGCGGACCGGGAGGGGCCAACGTCCTGACTTTC
CDR3: CAWSRGPGGANVLTF
J: TRBJ2-6
size: -
V: TRBV30
D: -

DNA: TGTGCCAGCAGCTTAAGGCCTAGCGGGGTGGCAGATACGCAGTATTTT
CDR3: CASSLRPSGVADTQYF
J: TRBJ2-3
size: -
V: TRBV7-2
D: TRBD2

DNA: TGCGCCAGCACAACCTCCCCCCCCGGGGGACTAGCGGGAGAGACCCAGTACTTC
CDR3: CASTTSPPGGLAGETQYF
J: TRBJ2-5
size: -
V: TRBV5-1
D: TRBD2

DNA: TGCGCCAGCAGCACAGGGACGTCGACGGACACTGAAGCTTTCTTT
CDR3: CASSTGTSTDTEAFF
J: TRBJ1-1
size: -
V: TRBV5-1
D: -